This T cell receptor (beta chain) comes out of a study of shared clonotypes between healthy human individuals. The V gene lost 2 bases and the J gene lost 5 bases, with 10 bases spanning the gap. The germline V gene has CDR1 SNHLY and CDR2 FYNNEI. The CDR3 consists of 14 residues. Turning to this clone: No antigen is known for it.

Roughly 30,000 T cell genomes (approximately 210 ng DNA) went into each sorted-subset replicate. Produced via immunoSEQ multiplex PCR; TCRdb's table is partial and in-frame only. The sample has 2 million to 2.5 million clones; about 92% are singletons. General observations from the study: It was only blood that was sampled, and tissue repertoires likely differ.

The origin of this receptor is a young man in good health. Some clones in this sample may be carry-over from other donors' samples. Sequenced material: naive CD4+ T cells from PBMCs. This sample's subset: CD45RA+ positively selected. The rearrangement links TRBV2 to TRBJ1-5, with D unclear. This CDR3 is CASSESRGDQPQHF. The CDR3 region has the DNA TGTGCCAGCAGTGAATCCCGTGGCGATCAGCCCCAGCATTTT.